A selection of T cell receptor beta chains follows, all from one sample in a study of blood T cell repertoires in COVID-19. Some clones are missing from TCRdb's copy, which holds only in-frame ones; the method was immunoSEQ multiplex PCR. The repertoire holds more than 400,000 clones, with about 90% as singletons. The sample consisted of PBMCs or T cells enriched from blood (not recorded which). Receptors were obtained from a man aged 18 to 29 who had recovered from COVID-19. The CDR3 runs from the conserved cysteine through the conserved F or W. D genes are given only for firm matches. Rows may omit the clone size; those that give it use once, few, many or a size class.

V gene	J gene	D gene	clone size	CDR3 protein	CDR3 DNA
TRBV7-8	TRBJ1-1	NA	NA	CASSLVRGLNTEAFF	TGTGCCAGCAGCTTAGTACGGGGATTGAACACTGAAGCTTTCTTT
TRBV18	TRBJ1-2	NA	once	CASSPAAGATF	TGTGCCAGCTCCCCCGCGGCGGGGGCCACCTTC
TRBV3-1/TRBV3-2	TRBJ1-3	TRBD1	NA	CASSPGTGWSSGNTIYF	TGTGCCAGCAGCCCCGGGACAGGGTGGTCCTCTGGAAACACCATATATTTT
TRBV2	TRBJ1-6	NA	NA	CASRGQAGDSPLHF	TGTGCCAGCAGAGGACAAGCGGGGGATTCACCCCTCCACTTT
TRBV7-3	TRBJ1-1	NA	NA	CASSRRSDTEAFF	TGTGCCAGCAGCAGGCGGTCGGACACTGAAGCTTTCTTT
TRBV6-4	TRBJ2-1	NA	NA	CASSDGTSSYEQFF	TGTGCCAGCAGTGACGGAACTAGCAGCTATGAGCAGTTCTTC
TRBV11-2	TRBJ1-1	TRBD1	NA	CASSLSGGLNTEAFF	TGTGCCAGCAGCTTATCAGGGGGTCTGAACACTGAAGCTTTCTTT
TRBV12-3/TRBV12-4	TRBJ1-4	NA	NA	CASSFYSNEKLFF	TGTGCCAGCAGTTTTTATAGTAATGAAAAACTGTTTTTT
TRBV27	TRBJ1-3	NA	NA	CASRPQGQTGNTIYF	TGTGCCAGCAGACCCCAGGGGCAGACTGGAAACACCATATATTTT
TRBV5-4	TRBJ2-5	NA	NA	CASSLGGARETQYF	TGTGCCAGCAGCTTGGGTGGGGCGAGAGAGACCCAGTACTTC
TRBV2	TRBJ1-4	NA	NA	CASSEAREGEKLFF	TGTGCCAGCAGTGAGGCCAGGGAAGGCGAAAAACTGTTTTTT
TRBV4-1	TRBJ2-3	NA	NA	CASSQDPYEASETDTQYF	TGCGCCAGCAGCCAAGATCCGTATGAAGCTAGTGAGACAGATACGCAGTATTTT
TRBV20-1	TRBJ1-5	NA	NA	CSASPPAGLNQPQHF	TGCAGTGCTAGTCCCCCTGCAGGGCTCAATCAGCCCCAGCATTTT
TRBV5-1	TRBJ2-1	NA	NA	CASSLGVDNEQFF	TGCGCCAGCAGCTTGGGTGTCGACAATGAGCAGTTCTTC
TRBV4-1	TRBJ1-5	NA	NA	CASSQDAGFVGNQPQHF	TGCGCCAGCAGCCAGGACGCAGGGTTTGTGGGCAATCAGCCCCAGCATTTT
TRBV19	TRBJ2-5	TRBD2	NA	CASSIGLAEGETQYF	TGTGCCAGTAGTATAGGGCTAGCGGAGGGGGAGACCCAGTACTTC
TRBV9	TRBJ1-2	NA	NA	CASSELSGPRTNYGYTF	TGTGCCAGCAGCGAATTGTCAGGGCCAAGAACTAACTATGGCTACACCTTC
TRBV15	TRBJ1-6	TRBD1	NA	CATSRVTGGFDYNSPLHF	TGTGCCACCAGCAGAGTGACAGGGGGCTTTGACTATAATTCACCCCTCCACTTT
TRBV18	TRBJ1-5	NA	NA	CASSPGGGNQPQHF	TGTGCCAGCTCACCGGGGGGTGGCAATCAGCCCCAGCATTTT
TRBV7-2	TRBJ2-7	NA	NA	CASSPSGADYEQYF	TGTGCCAGCAGCCCCAGTGGAGCTGACTACGAGCAGTACTTC
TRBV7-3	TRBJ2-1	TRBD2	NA	CASSPRLAGNEQFF	TGTGCCAGCAGCCCGCGACTAGCGGGCAATGAGCAGTTCTTC
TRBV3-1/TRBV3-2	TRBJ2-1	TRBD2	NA	CASRSAAAGGEQFF	TGTGCCAGCAGATCGGCCGCAGCGGGAGGTGAGCAGTTCTTC
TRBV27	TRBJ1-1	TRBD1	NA	CASRDTDRGNTEAFF	TGTGCCAGCAGGGACACGGACAGGGGAAACACTGAAGCTTTCTTT
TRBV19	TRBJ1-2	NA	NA	CASSMPFAARRRGYTF	TGTGCCAGTAGTATGCCTTTTGCAGCGCGGAGGAGAGGCTACACCTTC
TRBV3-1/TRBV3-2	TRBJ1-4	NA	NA	CASSQDPLGTGEKLFF	TGTGCCAGCAGCCAAGATCCCCTGGGTACAGGGGAAAAACTGTTTTTT
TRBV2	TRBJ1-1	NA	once	CASSVDEVGTEAFF	TGTGCCAGCAGTGTAGATGAGGTCGGGACTGAAGCTTTCTTT
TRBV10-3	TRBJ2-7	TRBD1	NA	CAISTGDEQYF	TGTGCCATCTCAACAGGGGACGAGCAGTACTTC
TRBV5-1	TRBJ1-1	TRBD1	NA	CASSLGQGAEFSEAFF	TGCGCCAGCAGCTTGGGGCAGGGGGCTGAGTTTTCTGAAGCTTTCTTT
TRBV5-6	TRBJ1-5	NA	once	CASSLEAASEPQHF	TGTGCCAGCAGCTTGGAGGCGGCCTCAGAACCCCAGCATTTT
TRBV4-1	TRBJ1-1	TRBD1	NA	CASSHITQGLNGEAFF	TGCGCCAGCAGCCACATAACACAGGGGTTGAACGGTGAAGCTTTCTTT
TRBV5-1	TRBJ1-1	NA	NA	CASSLSGEGYTEAFF	TGCGCCAGCAGCTTGAGCGGGGAGGGTTACACTGAAGCTTTCTTT
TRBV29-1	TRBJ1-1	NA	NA	CSVDNPRTGRTFF	TGCAGCGTTGATAACCCCCGCACAGGCCGCACTTTCTTT
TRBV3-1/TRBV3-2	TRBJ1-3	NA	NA	CASSQGQEPGNTIYF	TGTGCCAGCAGCCAAGGACAGGAACCTGGAAACACCATATATTTT
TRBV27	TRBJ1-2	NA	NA	CASSFGSEGHYGYTF	TGTGCCAGCAGTTTTGGGTCGGAGGGGCACTATGGCTACACCTTC
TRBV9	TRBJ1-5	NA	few	CASSPWGDNQPQHF	TGTGCCAGCAGTCCCTGGGGGGATAATCAGCCCCAGCATTTT
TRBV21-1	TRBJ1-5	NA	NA	CASRTAKSNSNQPQHF	TGTGCCAGCAGAACCGCGAAAAGTAATAGCAATCAGCCCCAGCATTTT
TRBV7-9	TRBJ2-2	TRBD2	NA	CASSFSGPNTGELFF	TGTGCCAGCAGCTTTAGCGGGCCGAACACCGGGGAGCTGTTTTTT
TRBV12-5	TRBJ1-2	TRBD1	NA	CASGSQGAGYGYTF	TGTGCTAGTGGTTCACAGGGGGCGGGCTATGGCTACACCTTC